This TCR beta chain was identified during a study of glioma-infiltrating T cells after dendritic cell vaccination. A word on this clone: The antigen is not known.

The repertoire was sequenced with immunoSEQ multiplex PCR; TCRdb's copy has only in-frame clones and lacks some. The top ten clones hold less than 7% of a sample with tens of thousands of clones, less than 90% of them seen once. Study findings and constraints: Longer survival after dendritic cell vaccination followed higher pretreatment TIL content.

The time point was: after dendritic cell vaccination, including at tumor progression/relapse. None of the glioblastoma patients had an isocitrate dehydrogenase mutation. This TCR was sampled from a human donor with glioblastoma. Source: blood, taken after dendritic cell vaccination.

The CDR3 DNA follows: TGTGCCAGCAGTGAGTCCGGAGGGGAAGTTGAAAAACTGTTTTTT. Translation gives CASSESGGEVEKLFF. The rearrangement links TRBV2 to TRBJ1-4; TRBD1 might be the D (5 bases). The CDR3 loop spans 15 amino acids. Trimming took off 3 bases at V and 7 bases at J, with 15 bases between the two ends. Per the germline V gene, CDR1 is SNHLY and CDR2 is FYNNEI.